The clone carrying this T cell receptor beta chain was recorded at least ten times. What it binds is not known. This CDR3 comprises 14 residues. Germline-derived CDR1 and CDR2 are LGHNA and YNFKEQ. Trimming took 8 bases from V and 9 from J; bases not matched to a gene: 10. A modified ARM-PCR protocol with three rounds of nested PCR amplified TCRbeta. TCRdb re-analysed the multiplex PCR reads in MiXCR, keeping a single row per CDR3 protein. The sample has tens of thousands of distinct CDR3 sequences, less than 75% seen once; the top ten hold around 17%. RNA was extracted from bulk tissue without any cell sorting. This entry is derived from a study of tumor and adjacent non-tumor tissue in lung cancer. Turning to the study itself: There were 12 adenocarcinoma, 2 squamous cell carcinoma and 1 small cell lung cancer cases. The patients, 9 to 11 men and five or six women, were roughly 30 to 85 with stage I to III disease. Points from the study as a whole: Normal lung showed higher cumulative top 100 clone frequency than tumor.

The specimen sequenced was lung tumor tissue. J is TRBJ1-6 and V is TRBV4-2, with 7 bases that match TRBD1. The receptor was derived from a man aged 55 to 70 with non-small cell lung cancer. In nucleotides, the CDR3 is TGTGCCAGCGCACCCGACAGGGATGCTTCACCCCTCCACTTT. Protein: CASAPDRDASPLHF.